The rows below give T cell receptor beta chains drawn from one sample of a study of blood T cell repertoires in COVID-19. Sequencing used immunoSEQ multiplex PCR; TCRdb keeps in-frame clones, though not all of them. The data hold about 230,000 clones, with approximately 90% observed a single time. The specimen was PBMCs or T cells enriched from blood (not recorded which). The source of these receptors is a woman between 40 and 55 years old with acute COVID-19. CDR3s include the opening cysteine and the closing phenylalanine or tryptophan. The order of the fields is V gene, D gene, J gene, clone size, CDR3 DNA, CDR3 protein. D genes are given only for firm matches. Not all rows give a size; the values are once, few, many and, for expanded clones, a class.

>TRBV19|TRBD2|TRBJ2-1|once
TGTGCCAGTAGTATAGGGACTAGCGTCCACAATGAGCAGTTCTTC
CASSIGTSVHNEQFF
>TRBV18|.|TRBJ1-1|.
TGTGCCAGCTCACCCACGAGAAGCAATGAAGCTTTCTTT
CASSPTRSNEAFF
>TRBV9|.|TRBJ1-1|.
TGTGCCAGCAGCGTTGGGGGCATGACTGAAGCTTTCTTT
CASSVGGMTEAFF
>TRBV5-1|.|TRBJ1-2|.
TGCGCCAGCGGATCACCCCAGGGGAATAATAATGGCTACACCTTC
CASGSPQGNNNGYTF
>TRBV6-5|.|TRBJ1-2|.
TGTGCCAGCAAGCGGGCGGTCAACTATGGCTACACCTTC
CASKRAVNYGYTF
>TRBV7-2|.|TRBJ2-2|.
TGTGCCAGCAGCTTAGATCAACTGGGGAGGACCGGGGAGCTGTTTTTT
CASSLDQLGRTGELFF
>TRBV29-1|TRBD1|TRBJ2-5|.
TGCAGCGCCCTGGGACAGAAAGAGACCCAGTACTTC
CSALGQKETQYF
>TRBV2|.|TRBJ1-1|.
TGTGCCAGCAGTGAGGGGGGGTACACTGAAGCTTTCTTT
CASSEGGYTEAFF
>TRBV7-2|.|TRBJ1-2|.
TGTGCCAGCAGCTTAGTAGAACAGGCCAGAAACGGCTACACCTTC
CASSLVEQARNGYTF
>TRBV14|TRBD1|TRBJ2-2|once
TGTGCCAGCAGCCAAGCTGCAGGGGGCAGCTCGTTCACCGGGGAGCTGTTTTTT
CASSQAAGGSSFTGELFF
>TRBV20-1|TRBD1|TRBJ1-1|.
TGCAGTGCTAGTGGACAGGCGAACACTGAAGCTTTCTTT
CSASGQANTEAFF
>TRBV5-1|.|TRBJ2-1|once
TGCGCCAGCAGCCCCCAGACACCCATAAGTGGCAATGAGCAGTTCTTC
CASSPQTPISGNEQFF
>TRBV7-2|.|TRBJ1-2|.
TGTGCCAGCAGGCGTCAAGAGAACTATGGCTACACCTTC
CASRRQENYGYTF
>TRBV5-1|TRBD1|TRBJ1-6|.
TGCGCCAGCAGCTCCGGGACAGGGGTCTCACCCCTCCACTTT
CASSSGTGVSPLHF
>TRBV24-1|.|TRBJ2-2|.
TGTGCCACCAGCAAGTCGACAGGCTGGAACACCGGGGAGCTGTTTTTT
CATSKSTGWNTGELFF
>TRBV5-1|TRBD1|TRBJ2-5|.
TGCGCCAGCAGCGCAGGCGGGACAGGGGGCCAGGGCCTCCAAGAGACCCAGTACTTC
CASSAGGTGGQGLQETQYF
>TRBV14|.|TRBJ2-3|.
TGTGCCAGCAGCCACCTAAGCACAGATACGCAGTATTTT
CASSHLSTDTQYF
>TRBV7-2|.|TRBJ1-2|.
TGTGCCAGCAGCTTTTATGAGGGCAGCGGTGGCTACACCTTC
CASSFYEGSGGYTF
>TRBV28|.|TRBJ1-6|.
TGTGCCAGCAGTTTTACAAGCCAGGGGCCCAATTCACCCCTCCACTTT
CASSFTSQGPNSPLHF
>TRBV5-6|TRBD1|TRBJ1-6|.
TGTGCCAGCAGCTCAGGGGGCAGCGCCTATAATTCACCCCTCCACTTT
CASSSGGSAYNSPLHF
>TRBV5-4|TRBD1|TRBJ1-5|.
TGTGCCAGCAGCCCAGGGGGCGGCAATCAGCCCCAGCATTTT
CASSPGGGNQPQHF
>TRBV10-3|TRBD2|TRBJ2-1|.
TGTGCCATCAGTGAGGGACTAGTAGGCAATGAGCAGTTCTTC
CAISEGLVGNEQFF
>TRBV11-2|.|TRBJ1-2|.
TGTGCCAGCAGCTTAGACGGGACACCCTATGGCTACACCTTC
CASSLDGTPYGYTF